This T cell receptor beta chain was sequenced for a study of shared clonotypes between healthy human individuals. Repertoires were generated with immunoSEQ multiplex PCR, while TCRdb's copy carries only in-frame clones and drops some. The sample records more than 1,200,000 clones, just under 99% being singletons. This sequence was found in a young man in good health. The specimen sequenced was naive CD4+ T cells sorted from blood. Subset reported: CD45RA+ positively selected.

The chain's CDR3 is CAISEGVYEQYF. The CDR3 nucleotides read TGTGCCATCAGTGAGGGTGTCTACGAGCAGTACTTC. The chain couples TRBV10-3 to TRBJ2-7, with D unclear. With 2 bases removed from V and 3 bases from J, the gap between germline ends came to 5 bases. The CDR3 contains 12 residues. Germline V gives CDR1 ENHRY, CDR2 SYGVKD.